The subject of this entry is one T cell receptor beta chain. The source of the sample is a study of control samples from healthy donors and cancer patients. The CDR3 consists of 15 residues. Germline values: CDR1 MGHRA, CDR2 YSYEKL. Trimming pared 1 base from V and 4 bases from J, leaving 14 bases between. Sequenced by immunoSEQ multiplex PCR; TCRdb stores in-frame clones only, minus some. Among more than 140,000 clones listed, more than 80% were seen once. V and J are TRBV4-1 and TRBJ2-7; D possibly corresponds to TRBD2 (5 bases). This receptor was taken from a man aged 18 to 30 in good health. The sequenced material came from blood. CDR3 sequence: CASSQAARGGYEQYF. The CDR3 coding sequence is TGCGCCAGCAGCCAAGCGGCCCGAGGAGGATACGAGCAGTACTTC.